This TCR beta chain comes out of a study of T cell changes during pregnancy in multiple sclerosis. Generated by immunoSEQ multiplex PCR, the TCRdb table keeps only in-frame clones and is missing some. The data hold about 100,000 clones, with around 92% observed a single time. Germline V gene sequence: CDR1 LNHDA, CDR2 SQIVND (reference sequence). Trimming removed 5 bases at V and 0 bases at J, with 5 bases between. The CDR3 is made up of 13 amino acids. The chain employs TRBV19 and TRBJ1-3; D not resolved. This sample comprised peripheral blood, obtained in the first trimester of pregnancy. This TCR was sampled from a female donor with multiple sclerosis, enrolled in a pregnancy study. The CDR3 sequence is CASSSHSGNTIYF. The CDR3 DNA is TGTGCCAGTAGTTCCCACTCTGGAAACACCATATATTTT. Full variable domain (outside the CDR3, taken from reference TRBV19 and TRBJ1-3): DGGITQSPKYLFRKEGQNVTLSCEQNLNHDAMYWYRQDPGQGLRLIYYSQIVNDFQKGDIAEGYSVSREKKESFPLTVTSAQKNPTAFYLCASSSHSGNTIYFGEGSWLTVV.